Following are 30 T cell receptor beta chains from one sample sequenced in a study of T cell repertoires in cytomegalovirus infection. TCRdb re-called the reads with MiXCR, one entry per CDR3 protein. The table has some 68,000 distinct CDR3 sequences, 22% seen once. No antigen has been assigned to these receptors. Material for sequencing was PBMCs, sequenced either directly or after in vitro stimulation (not recorded which). Receptors were obtained from a human donor in good health (CMV status not recorded). Some clones in this sample may be carry-over from other donors' samples.

This clonotype was picked up a small number of times. J is TRBJ2-7 and V is TRBV27, with D possibly being TRBD1 (5 bases). The CDR3 extends over 15 amino acids. V lost 2 bases and J 2 bases, leaving 13 bases between the germline ends. Germline V gives CDR1 MNHEY, CDR2 SMNVEV (reference sequence). The CDR3 is CASSLKGFATYEQYF. CDR3 nucleotides: TGTGCCAGCAGTTTAAAGGGGTTCGCCACCTACGAGCAGTACTTC.

At least ten counts were recorded for this clonotype. This sequence joins TRBV28 and TRBJ2-7; 7 bases fit TRBD1. With 6 bases clipped from V and 0 bases from J, the junction kept 5 bases outside the gene matches. The CDR3 is 14 residues long. In germline, CDR1 is MDHEN, CDR2 SYDVKM. This chain's CDR3 is CASSPGGSSYEQYF. The DNA of the CDR3 is TGTGCCAGCAGCCCAGGGGGAAGCTCCTACGAGCAGTACTTC.

This clonotype was found a few times. The chain carries TRBV28 and TRBJ1-6; D may be TRBD1 (6 bases). This CDR3 has 18 residues. Germline lookup yields CDR1 MDHEN and CDR2 SYDVKM. V lost 5 bases and J 5 bases, leaving 22 bases between the germline ends. The chain's CDR3 is CASSRYPITGNNNSPLHF. The CDR3 bases are TGTGCCAGCAGTCGCTACCCCATAACAGGGAACAATAATTCACCCCTCCACTTT.

The J gene is TRBJ1-5, the V gene TRBV28, with D uncertain. V dropped 3 bases and J dropped 6 bases, with 12 bases sitting between them. Germline-derived CDR1 and CDR2 are MDHEN and SYDVKM. The CDR3 spans 14 residues. CDR3 sequence: CASSLELVSQPQHF. The CDR3 DNA reads TGTGCCAGCAGTTTGGAGCTAGTAAGTCAGCCCCAGCATTTT.

The sample holds a few counts of this clonotype. The V and J genes are TRBV23-1 and TRBJ2-7, with 10 bases fitting TRBD1. TRBV23-1 is an ORF; its function is uncertain. Trimming took 2 bases from V and 1 from J; bases not matched to a gene: 11. The CDR3 sequence is 18 residues long. DNA of the CDR3: TGCGCCAGCAGTCAACCCTCCCCTGACAGGGGGCAATCCTACGAGCAGTACGTC. It yields the protein CASSQPSPDRGQSYEQYV.

This clonotype came up many times. The chain is built from TRBV7-9 and TRBJ2-6; D gene ambiguous. CDR3 length equals 13 residues. Per germline, CDR1 SEHNR and CDR2 FQNEAQ (reference sequence). V was clipped by 5 bases and J by 3 bases, with 5 bases between them. The CDR3 loop is CASSVRGANVLTF. The CDR3 DNA follows: TGTGCCAGCAGCGTACGTGGGGCCAACGTCCTGACTTTC.

This chain joins TRBV6-2 or TRBV6-3 and TRBJ2-7; 9 bases match TRBD2. The CDR3 is 16 residues long. J was trimmed by 0 bases and V by 3 bases; bases with no gene match: 6. In germline, CDR1 is MNHEY, CDR2 SVGEGT. The CDR3 spells CASSYSLAGSSYEQYV. The CDR3 nucleotides are TGTGCCAGCAGTTATTCGCTAGCGGGATCCTCCTACGAGCAGTACGTC.

This clonotype was seen a handful of times. V usage is TRBV7-2 and J usage is TRBJ2-7, with D tentatively TRBD2 (6 bases). CDR1 SGHTA and CDR2 FQGNSA come from the germline V gene. The CDR3 runs to 16 residues. Trimming stripped 4 bases from V and 7 bases from J, with 23 bases between. CDR3 protein: CASSSPEEAGTGEQYF. CDR3 coding DNA: TGTGCCAGCAGCTCCCCTGAGGAAGCAGGGACTGGTGAGCAGTACTTC.

This clonotype was recorded many times. The chain joins TRBV12-3 or TRBV12-4 to TRBJ2-3, with 14 bases lining up with TRBD2. The CDR3 contains 18 residues. The ends lost 1 base at V and 2 bases at J; junction bases unmatched: 5. CDR3: CASSLEGTSGSPTDTQYF. The CDR3 bases are TGTGCCAGCAGTTTAGAGGGGACTAGCGGGAGCCCCACAGATACGCAGTATTTT.

The chain links TRBV29-1 to TRBJ2-1, with a weak D call TRBD2 (6 bases). The CDR3 runs to 15 residues. The V gene's germline CDR1 is SQVTM and CDR2 ANQGSEA. The CDR3 is CSGSGAPSSYNEQFF. The CDR3 DNA reads TGCTCGGGTAGCGGAGCACCCAGCTCCTACAATGAGCAGTTCTTC.

This clonotype has just a few counts. The rearrangement joins TRBV2 to TRBJ2-3; 9 bases are a match to TRBD1. After removal of 2 bases from V and 3 bases from J, the junction contained 3 bases not matched to a gene. The germline gives CDR1 SNHLY, CDR2 FYNNEI. This CDR3 is 15 amino acids long. For the CDR3, the DNA is TGTGCCAGCAGTGAATCGGGACAGGGAACAGATACGCAGTATTTT. The encoded protein is CASSESGQGTDTQYF. The full variable domain, its missing parts supplied by reference TRBV2 and TRBJ2-3, is EPEVTQTPSHQVTQMGQEVILRCVPISNHLYFYWYRQILGQKVEFLVSFYNNEISEKSEIFDDQFSVERPDGSNFTLKIRSTKLEDSAMYFCASSESGQGTDTQYFGPGTRLTVL.

A few counts support this clonotype. This CDR3 is CASPLTENYGYTF. Written as DNA, the CDR3 is TGTGCCAGCCCCCTGACAGAGAACTATGGCTACACCTTC. The rearrangement uses TRBV12-3 or TRBV12-4 and TRBJ1-2, with D possibly TRBD1 on 5 matching bases. With 8 bases removed from V and 2 bases from J, the gap between germline ends came to 12 bases. The CDR3 covers 13 residues.

This clonotype has more than one count but fewer than ten. This chain uses TRBV11-3 with TRBJ2-7, with 7 bases fitting TRBD1. CDR1 is SGHNT and CDR2 is YENEEA in the germline V gene. The CDR3 extends over 14 amino acids. V shed 2 bases and J 1 base; nucleotides not matched to a gene: 2. The CDR3, as DNA: TGTGCCAGCAGCTTATCGGGACAGTCCTACGAGCAGTACGTC. Protein sequence: CASSLSGQSYEQYV.

V and J are TRBV5-4 and TRBJ1-1; no clear D. The germline gives CDR1 SGHNT, CDR2 YYREEE (reference sequence). V lost 2 bases and J 4 bases, leaving 6 bases between the germline ends. This CDR3 has 12 amino acids. The CDR3 is CASSFDFTEAFF. In DNA form, the CDR3 reads TGTGCCAGCAGCTTCGACTTCACTGAAGCTTTCTTT.

Ten or more counts support this clonotype. Written as DNA, the CDR3 is TGTGCCAGCAGCTTAGGGACTAGCGGGAGCGAGCAGTACTTC. Protein sequence: CASSLGTSGSEQYF. V gene TRBV7-8 combines with J gene TRBJ2-7, with 13 bases aligning to TRBD2. The CDR3 length is 14 residues. The V segment lost 1 base and the J segment 6 bases; nucleotides outside the gene matches: 0. Germline loops: CDR1 SGHVS, CDR2 FQNEAQ. Full variable domain (rest looked up from reference TRBV7-8 and TRBJ2-7): GAGVSQSPRYKVAKRGQDVALRCDPISGHVSLFWYQQALGQGPEFLTYFQNEAQLDKSGLPSDRFFAERPEGSVSTLKIQRTQQEDSAVYLCASSLGTSGSEQYFGPGTRLTVT.

The sample holds a few counts of this clonotype. This chain connects TRBV7-2 to TRBJ2-5, with TRBD1 identical over 8 bases. V trimming: 5 bases; J trimming: 8 bases; junction bases outside the gene matches: 10. The length of the CDR3 is 14 residues. Germline V lookup: CDR1 SGHTA, CDR2 FQGNSA. CDR3 amino acids: CASSRPGTGYTQYF. The CDR3 bases are TGTGCCAGCAGCAGACCCGGGACAGGATACACCCAGTACTTC.

The table lists this clonotype with many counts. The chain employs TRBV7-2 and TRBJ2-3; 14 nucleotides match TRBD2. Per germline, CDR1 SGHTA and CDR2 FQGNSA. The trim removed 1 base at V and 3 bases at J, leaving 3 bases unmatched. This CDR3 has 17 amino acids. CDR3 residues: CASSLDGTSGSTDTQYF. The CDR3 DNA sequence: TGTGCCAGCAGCTTAGACGGGACTAGCGGGAGTACAGATACGCAGTATTTT. The whole variable domain, filled in from reference TRBV7-2 and TRBJ2-3, reads GAGVSQSPSNKVTEKGKDVELRCDPISGHTALYWYRQSLGQGLEFLIYFQGNSAPDKSGLPSDRFSAERTGGSVSTLTIQRTQQEDSAVYLCASSLDGTSGSTDTQYFGPGTRLTVL.

Turning to this clonotype: A single base separates this from a much larger clone, so it may be a read error. The gene calls are TRBV6-2 or TRBV6-3 and TRBJ1-1; the D is unclear. Germline V gene data show CDR1 as MNHEY and CDR2 as SVGEGT. This CDR3 comprises 16 residues. CDR3 region: CASSYSARRLNNEAFF. The DNA of the CDR3 is TGTGCCAGCAGTTACTCAGCCCGAAGATTGAACAATGAAGCTTTCTTT.

This chain connects TRBV18 to TRBJ1-5, with 7 bases that match TRBD1. V shed 3 bases and J 5 bases; nucleotides not matched to a gene: 4. CDR1 is KGHSH, CDR2 LQKENI, per germline. The CDR3 has 14 residues. The CDR3 loop is CASSPGQSYQPQHF. The CDR3 DNA reads as TGTGCCAGCTCACCGGGACAGAGCTATCAGCCCCAGCATTTT.

V usage is TRBV10-3 and J usage is TRBJ1-2; TRBD1 might be the D (6 bases). The CDR3 length is 15 residues. Germline loops: CDR1 ENHRY, CDR2 SYGVKD. Trimming stripped 3 bases from V and 1 base from J, with 12 bases between. DNA of the CDR3: TGTGCCATCAGTGACAGCAGGGGCGATAACTATGGCTACACCTTC. It encodes CAISDSRGDNYGYTF.

The V and J genes are TRBV7-8 and TRBJ2-2; D uncertain. CDR1 is SGHVS, CDR2 FQNEAQ, per germline. The CDR3 has 14 amino acids. V gave up 3 bases and J gave up 6 bases, with 11 bases separating them. The CDR3 bases are TGTGCCAGCAGCTTGGTGTCTGGGGCCGGGGAGCTGTTTTTT. Its protein product is CASSLVSGAGELFF.

The genes are TRBV28 and TRBJ1-6, with D possibly matching TRBD1 (6 bases). The V gene lost 6 bases and the J gene lost 9 bases, with 18 bases spanning the gap. Germline CDR1 reads MDHEN; CDR2 reads SYDVKM. The CDR3 sequence is 15 residues long. DNA for the CDR3: TGTGCCAGCAGGCCCGAGGGGGTGCCGGGTTCACCCCTCCACTTT. It translates to CASRPEGVPGSPLHF.

The chain recombines TRBV19 with TRBJ2-3, with 8 bases that match TRBD1. With V trimmed by 6 bases and J by 4 bases, 9 bases remained unmatched. Germline V gene data show CDR1 as LNHDA and CDR2 as SQIVND (reference sequence). This CDR3 has 15 residues. The CDR3 reads CASRVGQGGSDTQYF. The CDR3 bases are TGTGCCAGTAGGGTCGGACAGGGTGGGTCAGATACGCAGTATTTT.

J is TRBJ2-7 and V is TRBV12-5, with D unclear. Trimming cost V 4 bases and J 7 bases, with 11 bases left between them. Germline CDR1 LGHNT, CDR2 FRNRAP. The CDR3 is made up of 12 amino acids. CDR3 residues: CASGSLGFEQYV. CDR3 coding DNA: TGTGCTAGTGGTTCTTTGGGCTTTGAGCAGTACGTC.

This clonotype has only a few counts. This chain links TRBV14 with TRBJ2-1; D is perhaps TRBD2 (5 bases). V gave up 6 bases and J gave up 0 bases, with 12 bases separating them. There are 15 residues in the CDR3. Germline CDR1 and CDR2: SGHDN and FVKESK. The CDR3 bases are TGTGCCAGCAGAGGGAGCGGATACTCCTACAATGAGCAGTTCTTC. Encoded protein: CASRGSGYSYNEQFF.

This clonotype was seen more than once but under ten times. This chain uses TRBV2 with TRBJ2-3; D remains ambiguous. V shed 0 bases and J shed 0 bases, with 7 bases lying between them. Germline loops: CDR1 SNHLY, CDR2 FYNNEI. CDR3 size: 15 residues. The CDR3 is CASSEARLSTDTQYF. The CDR3, as DNA: TGTGCCAGCAGTGAAGCGCGACTTAGCACAGATACGCAGTATTTT.

This clonotype has at least ten counts. The rearrangement joins TRBV6-6 to TRBJ2-2; D call uncertain. CDR1 MNHNY and CDR2 SVGAGI come from the germline V gene (reference sequence). The CDR3 length is 15 residues. Trimming shortened V by 1 base and J by 0 bases, and 6 bases separated the two germline ends. CDR3 sequence: CASSYYTSNTGELFF. DNA for the CDR3: TGTGCCAGCAGTTACTATACCTCGAACACCGGGGAGCTGTTTTTT.

The chain joins TRBV10-3 to TRBJ1-5; D gene uncertain. Trimming cost V 3 bases and J 2 bases, with 11 bases left between them. From germline, CDR1 is ENHRY and CDR2 SYGVKD. The CDR3 sequence is 15 residues long. CDR3 sequence reads: CAISDYGGGNQPQHF. CDR3 nucleotides: TGTGCCATCAGTGATTATGGAGGCGGCAATCAGCCCCAGCATTTT.

This sequence joins TRBV4-1 and TRBJ1-2; 8 bases are a match to TRBD1. The junction had 8 bases not matched to a gene; V was cut back by 6 bases and J by 8 bases. The germline V gene encodes CDR1 MGHRA and CDR2 YSYEKL. The length of the CDR3 is 13 residues. The DNA of the CDR3 is TGCGCCAGCAGGGGACAGGCCTCGGTCGGCTACACCTTC. Residues: CASRGQASVGYTF.

This clonotype was recorded many times. The junction shows a germline mismatch at one end, possibly a read error. The CDR3 DNA is TGTGCTAGCAGCTTAGATCCTAGTCCCGGGGAGCTGTTTTTT. Translated: CASSLDPSPGELFF. The chain carries TRBV7-7 and TRBJ2-2; D unresolved. Germline V gene lookup returns CDR1 SSHAT and CDR2 FNYEAQ (reference sequence). The CDR3 covers 14 residues. The entire variable domain, with the rest obtained from reference TRBV7-7 and TRBJ2-2, is as follows: GAGVSQSPRYKVTKRGQDVTLRCDPISSHATLYWYQQALGQGPEFLTYFNYEAQPDKSGLPSDRFSAERPEGSISTLTIQRTEQRDSAMYRCASSLDPSPGELFFGEGSRLTVL.